The entry below gives a single TCR beta chain sequence along with its context. Its recognized antigen is unknown. Per-base quality was not reported, and no clone a single base away is much larger than it. The data were taken from a study of technical replicates of blood from a few donors (dated by TCRdb to between 2016 and 2019). The germline V gene sets CDR1 to SGHTA and CDR2 to FQGNSA. Ends trimmed: V by 4 bases, J by 4 bases; bases unmatched to a gene: 10. Including cysteine and phenylalanine, the CDR3 has 16 amino acids. Just the 48-base CDR3 DNA is kept, in frame starting at base 1. The receptor library was made with the immunoSEQ multiplex PCR assay. This immuneACCESS table, as held by TCRdb, lists in-frame sequences with V and J called but not all clones. Of the missing ones, under half trace to an unresolved V gene in checked studies; the others have no known cause. Counted in this sample were roughly 57,000 clones; about 95% of them appeared once. The ten most abundant clones make up about 3% of the sample.

Specimen: PBMCs. The receptor was isolated from a human donor in good health. Some clones in this sample may be carry-over from other donors' samples. The sequence is built from TRBV7-2 and TRBJ1-5, with 7 junctional bases fitting TRBD1. Here the CDR3 is given as CASSWTGSRFNQPQHF. The DNA is TGTGCCAGCAGCTGGACAGGATCTCGGTTTAATCAGCCCCAGCATTTT.